The clone carrying this T cell receptor beta chain is judged medium-sized. Its antigen is still unknown. The library was built from 400 to 500 ng RNA with molecular barcoded adaptors for alpha/delta and beta/gamma chains. TCRdb re-derived calls from the reads in MiXCR, one entry per CDR3 protein. The sample shows fewer than 45,000 distinct CDR3 sequences, 12% of them seen only once. This entry belongs to a study of read filtering for tumor transcriptome and immune sequencing. Overall study: Roughly 8 patients were R-ISS I, around 15 were R-ISS II, six or seven were R-ISS III. After DNase treatment, RNA was made into whole-transcriptome libraries. Per sample, TCR-region reads ranged about 3.5 to 11 million by IR-seq, roughly 85 to 1273 by RNA-seq.

Findings of the study overall: IR-seq captured clonotypes deeper and more reliably than RNA-seq.

Trimming removed 3 bases at V and 4 bases at J, with 10 bases between. CDR3 length: 13 residues. Germline lookup yields CDR1 SEHNR and CDR2 FQNEAQ (reference sequence). Sequenced input: a population of CD138-negative cells sorted from bone marrow. The chain recombines TRBV7-9 with TRBJ2-7, with a possible D match to TRBD1 (6 bases). The clonotype comes from a donor aged 40 or older with multiple myeloma. CDR3 region: CASSFQGMYEQYF. DNA of the CDR3: TGTGCCAGCAGCTTTCAGGGGATGTACGAGCAGTACTTC.